This T cell receptor beta chain was identified during a study of blood T cell repertoires in COVID-19. Here immunoSEQ multiplex PCR was the method, and the copy in TCRdb shows in-frame clones only, minus some. The sample holds around 280,000 clones; 70% to 90% are singletons and the top ten take 4.1%. Unmatched junction bases numbered 7, after V lost 2 bases and J lost 4 bases. Germline CDR1 and CDR2: LNHDA and SQIVND (reference sequence). The CDR3 length is 16 residues. The V and J genes are TRBV19 and TRBJ2-3, with 9 bases aligning to TRBD2. The specimen was peripheral blood. The source is a woman between 45 and 60 years old with active or convalescent COVID-19. The CDR3: CASSIFGGREADTQYF. The CDR3 DNA follows: TGTGCCAGTAGTATATTTGGCGGGAGGGAGGCAGATACGCAGTATTTT.